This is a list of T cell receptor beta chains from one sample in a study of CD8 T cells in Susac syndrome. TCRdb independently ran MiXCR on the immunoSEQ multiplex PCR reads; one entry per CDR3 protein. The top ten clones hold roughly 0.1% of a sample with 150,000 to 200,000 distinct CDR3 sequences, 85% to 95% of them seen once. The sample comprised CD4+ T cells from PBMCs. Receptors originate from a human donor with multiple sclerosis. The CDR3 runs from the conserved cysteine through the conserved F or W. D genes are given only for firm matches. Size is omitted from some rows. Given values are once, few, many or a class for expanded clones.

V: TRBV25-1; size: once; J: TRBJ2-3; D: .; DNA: TGTGCCAGCAGTTCCGTGAGCACAGATACGCAGTATTTT; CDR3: CASSSVSTDTQYF
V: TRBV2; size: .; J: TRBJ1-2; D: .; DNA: TGTGCCAGCAGTGTTGGACCAGCCAATGGCTACACCTTC; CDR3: CASSVGPANGYTF
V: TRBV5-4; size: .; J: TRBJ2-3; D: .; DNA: TGTGCCAGCAGCTGGGGACGACTCACAGATACGCAGTATTTT; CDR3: CASSWGRLTDTQYF
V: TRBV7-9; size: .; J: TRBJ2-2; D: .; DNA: TGTGCCAGCAGCTGGCACACCGGGGAGCTGTTTTTT; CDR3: CASSWHTGELFF
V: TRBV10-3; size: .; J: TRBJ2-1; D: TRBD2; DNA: TGTGCCATCAGTAGGACTAGCGGGGGATACAATGAGCAGTTCTTC; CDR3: CAISRTSGGYNEQFF
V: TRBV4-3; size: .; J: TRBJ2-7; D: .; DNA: TGCGCCAGCAGCCAAGATCCAGGGGTATACGAGCAGTACTTC; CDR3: CASSQDPGVYEQYF
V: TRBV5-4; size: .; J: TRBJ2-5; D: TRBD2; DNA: TGTGCCAGCAGCTTCGGGGGGGCCGGTGAGACCCAGTACTTC; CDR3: CASSFGGAGETQYF
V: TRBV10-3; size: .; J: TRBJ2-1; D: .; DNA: TGTGCCATCAGTGAGCCCCGATATCAGGGTCATGAGCAGTTCTTC; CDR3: CAISEPRYQGHEQFF
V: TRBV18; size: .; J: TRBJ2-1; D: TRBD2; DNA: TGTGCCAGCTCGCTATCCTCCCCTAGCGGGAATTACAATGAGCAGTTCTTC; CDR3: CASSLSSPSGNYNEQFF
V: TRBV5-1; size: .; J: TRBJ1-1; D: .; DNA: TGCGCCAGCAGCTTGTTCGGGGATCGGGCCACTGAAGCTTTCTTT; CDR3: CASSLFGDRATEAFF
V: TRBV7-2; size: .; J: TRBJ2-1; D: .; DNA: TGTGCCAGCAGCCCGCCCGGGACCGCTTACAATGAGCAGTTCTTC; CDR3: CASSPPGTAYNEQFF
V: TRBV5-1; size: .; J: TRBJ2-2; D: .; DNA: TGCGCCAGCAGCCGGACCCAAGTCACCGGGGAGCTGTTTTTT; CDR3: CASSRTQVTGELFF
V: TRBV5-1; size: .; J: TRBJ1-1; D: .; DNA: TGCGCCAGCAGCGCCAGGGACGGCACTGAAGCTTTCTTT; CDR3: CASSARDGTEAFF